This T cell receptor (beta chain) was documented in a study of blood T cell repertoires in COVID-19. Study information: Collection of acute and convalescent COVID-19 samples took place in the United States, Italy and Spain. Nucleic acid was either cDNA or gDNA, and it came from T cells, B-cell-depleted T cells, or PBMCs.

Original processing methods: Estimation of nucleated cell counts was performed using reference gene primer amplification. Sequencing used immunoSEQ multiplex PCR; TCRdb keeps in-frame clones, though not all of them. That table supplies the V and J calls and clone size; D and trimming were determined from the DNA. In the table there are about 220,000 clones, 82% of which are singletons. From germline, CDR1 is MNHEY and CDR2 SVGAGI. With 8 bases removed from V and 3 bases from J, the gap between germline ends came to 13 bases. CDR3 length: 14 residues. What was sequenced was peripheral blood. The TCR sequence derives from an older woman with acute or convalescent COVID-19. The V call is TRBV6-5, the J call TRBJ2-2; maybe TRBD1 (5 bases). For the CDR3, the DNA is TGTGCCAGCGCAAGCCAGGGCTACACCGGGGAGCTGTTTTTT. Its protein is CASASQGYTGELFF.